One and the same sample provided the 7 T cell receptor beta chains below, sequenced in a study of T-cell memory formation after mild COVID-19. From the 5' RACE reads, TCRdb called clonotypes with MiXCR, one entry per CDR3 protein. The table records around 390,000 distinct CDR3 sequences, about 15% of them present only once. The sample taken for sequencing was PBMCs or a T cell subset sorted from them (not recorded which). These TCRs come from a man between 18 and 29 years old who had mild COVID-19 (a few samples of this study predate the infection). Cell type and time point are not known.

This clonotype was counted only a few times. V usage is TRBV5-1 and J usage is TRBJ2-5; weak D call: TRBD1 (5 bases). Trimming shortened V by 3 bases and J by 3 bases, and 15 bases separated the two germline ends. The CDR3 consists of 15 residues. Germline V gives CDR1 SGHRS, CDR2 YFSETQ. CDR3 sequence reads: CASSSMGHSEETQYF. The CDR3 coding sequence is TGCGCCAGCAGCTCGATGGGGCACTCAGAAGAGACCCAGTACTTC.

This clonotype was observed a handful of times. The chain has TRBV5-6 and TRBJ1-1; possible D gene TRBD1, 6 bases. Per germline, CDR1 SGHDT and CDR2 YYEEEE. This CDR3 has 14 amino acids. Trimming removed 5 bases from V and 8 bases from J, with 19 bases in between. CDR3 in amino acids: CASRPRAGATEAFF. In nucleotides, the CDR3 is TGTGCCAGCAGACCGCGTGCAGGGGCAACGGAAGCTTTCTTT.

The CDR3 nucleotides read TGCAGTGCTGGGGCTAGCGGCACAGATACGCAGTATTTT. Protein product: CSAGASGTDTQYF. J is TRBJ2-3 and V is TRBV20-1; possibly TRBD2 for D (6 bases). Germline V gives CDR1 DFQATT, CDR2 SNEGSKA (reference sequence). Trimming took off 5 bases at V and 1 base at J, with 10 bases between the two ends. This CDR3 contains 13 residues.

V gene TRBV12-3 or TRBV12-4 combines with J gene TRBJ1-1; D gene uncertain. This CDR3 comprises 14 residues. Trimming took 2 bases from V and 0 from J, leaving 7 bases between them. The CDR3 here is CASSLPDMNTEAFF. CDR3 DNA sequence: TGTGCCAGCAGTTTACCCGATATGAACACTGAAGCTTTCTTT.

In this sample, this clonotype turned up many times. V gene TRBV7-2 combines with J gene TRBJ1-1, with D unresolved. Germline loops: CDR1 SGHTA, CDR2 FQGNSA. The CDR3 is made up of 13 amino acids. V lost 3 bases and J 5 bases, leaving 10 bases between the germline ends. The CDR3 DNA sequence: TGTGCCAGCAGCTTTTACGGAGGTACTGAAGCTTTCTTT. Translation gives CASSFYGGTEAFF. Based on the CDR3 plus reference TRBV7-2 and TRBJ1-1, the full variable domain is GAGVSQSPSNKVTEKGKDVELRCDPISGHTALYWYRQSLGQGLEFLIYFQGNSAPDKSGLPSDRFSAERTGGSVSTLTIQRTQQEDSAVYLCASSFYGGTEAFFGQGTRLTVV.

The J gene is TRBJ2-7, the V gene TRBV29-1; the D is unclear. CDR1 SQVTM and CDR2 ANQGSEA come from the germline V gene. The CDR3 is made up of 14 amino acids. V was shortened by 1 base and J by 6 bases, with 16 bases between the two germline ends. The CDR3 DNA follows: TGCAGCGTTGAAGTCCACTCCTTCTCCGGCGAGCAGTACTTC. Translating gives CSVEVHSFSGEQYF.

This clonotype was picked up a small number of times. This sequence joins TRBV29-1 and TRBJ2-3; perhaps TRBD2 as D (6 bases). Trimming stripped 7 bases from V and 1 base from J, with 9 bases between. Germline assignment: CDR1 SQVTM and CDR2 ANQGSEA. The CDR3 totals 12 residues. The CDR3 DNA sequence: TGCAGCGGTGAGCGGGGCACAGATACGCAGTATTTT. This sequence encodes CSGERGTDTQYF.